A selection of T cell receptor beta chains follows, all from one sample in a study of blood T cell repertoires in COVID-19. The repertoire was sequenced with immunoSEQ multiplex PCR; TCRdb's copy has only in-frame clones and lacks some. Of more than 15,000 clones listed, around four fifths were seen once; the top ten hold 21%. Input material: peripheral blood. The receptors were gathered from a man older than 75 with active COVID-19. CDR3s include the opening cysteine and the closing phenylalanine or tryptophan. A D gene is named only where the DNA matches it firmly. Size tells how often a clone was seen (once, few, many) or the class of an expanded clone, and some rows leave it out.

CDR3nt: TGTGCCAGCAAAGCGGAACAAGAGACCCAGTACTTC
CDR3aa: CASKAEQETQYF
v_gene: TRBV2
j_gene: TRBJ2-5
d_gene: .
abundance: few

CDR3nt: TGTGCCAGCAGCCTAGCTCCCAAAAACATTCAGTACTTC
CDR3aa: CASSLAPKNIQYF
v_gene: TRBV2
j_gene: TRBJ2-4
d_gene: .
abundance: .

CDR3nt: TGTGCCAGCAGCGTCACTAGCGGGAGGGCCTTGGGGCAGTACTTC
CDR3aa: CASSVTSGRALGQYF
v_gene: TRBV2
j_gene: TRBJ2-7
d_gene: TRBD2
abundance: .

CDR3nt: TGTGCCAGCAGAACCGGGACAGGGAATCGAGCCAAAAACATTCAGTACTTC
CDR3aa: CASRTGTGNRAKNIQYF
v_gene: TRBV28
j_gene: TRBJ2-4
d_gene: TRBD1
abundance: .

CDR3nt: TGTGCCAGCAGCTTAGTGGCGGCCGATAGGGGGGCTTTCTTT
CDR3aa: CASSLVAADRGAFF
v_gene: TRBV7-2
j_gene: TRBJ1-1
d_gene: .
abundance: .

CDR3nt: TGTGCCAGCAGCTTTGGGAGGACGGACGTGAACTACGAGCAGTACTTC
CDR3aa: CASSFGRTDVNYEQYF
v_gene: TRBV5-4
j_gene: TRBJ2-7
d_gene: .
abundance: once

CDR3nt: TGTGCCAGCTCACCACCTTCGAGCACTGAAGCTTTCTTT
CDR3aa: CASSPPSSTEAFF
v_gene: TRBV18
j_gene: TRBJ1-1
d_gene: .
abundance: .

CDR3nt: TGTGCCAGCAGTTTATCGATCCTATCCACAGATACGCAGTATTTT
CDR3aa: CASSLSILSTDTQYF
v_gene: TRBV27
j_gene: TRBJ2-3
d_gene: .
abundance: .

CDR3nt: TGTGCCAGCAGTTACGACGGGACAGTGGCCTACGAGCAGTACTTC
CDR3aa: CASSYDGTVAYEQYF
v_gene: TRBV6-5
j_gene: TRBJ2-7
d_gene: TRBD1
abundance: .

CDR3nt: TGTGCCAGCAGCTTAGGCACGGGCGGGAGAAAAGAGACCCAGTACTTC
CDR3aa: CASSLGTGGRKETQYF
v_gene: TRBV7-2
j_gene: TRBJ2-5
d_gene: TRBD2
abundance: .

CDR3nt: TGTGCCAGCAGCAGAGTTACTAGCGGGAGCTCCTACAATGAGCAGTTCTTC
CDR3aa: CASSRVTSGSSYNEQFF
v_gene: TRBV3-1/TRBV3-2
j_gene: TRBJ2-1
d_gene: TRBD2
abundance: .

CDR3nt: TGCGCCAGCAGCTTACTAGCGGGAGAAACCGGGGAGCTGTTTTTT
CDR3aa: CASSLLAGETGELFF
v_gene: TRBV5-1
j_gene: TRBJ2-2
d_gene: TRBD2
abundance: .

CDR3nt: TGTGCCAGCTCACCTAGCGGGAGTTACAATGAGCAGTTCTTC
CDR3aa: CASSPSGSYNEQFF
v_gene: TRBV18
j_gene: TRBJ2-1
d_gene: TRBD2
abundance: .

CDR3nt: TGTGCCAGTAGCGCAGGGGACCCCGTAGGAGATACGCAGTATTTT
CDR3aa: CASSAGDPVGDTQYF
v_gene: TRBV19
j_gene: TRBJ2-3
d_gene: .
abundance: once

CDR3nt: TGTGCCAGCAGCTTAGGACAACTAGATACGCAGTATTTT
CDR3aa: CASSLGQLDTQYF
v_gene: TRBV7-3
j_gene: TRBJ2-3
d_gene: .
abundance: .

CDR3nt: TGTGCCAGCTCACCAGACAGGCCAATGAACACTGAAGCTTTCTTT
CDR3aa: CASSPDRPMNTEAFF
v_gene: TRBV18
j_gene: TRBJ1-1
d_gene: .
abundance: .

CDR3nt: TGCGCCAGCAGTCAACAGGGACAGGATGGCAAAGCTTTCTTT
CDR3aa: CASSQQGQDGKAFF
v_gene: TRBV23-1
j_gene: TRBJ1-1
d_gene: TRBD1
abundance: once

CDR3nt: TGTGCCAGTAGTATATTACAGGGAGACACCGGGGAGCTGTTTTTT
CDR3aa: CASSILQGDTGELFF
v_gene: TRBV19
j_gene: TRBJ2-2
d_gene: .
abundance: once